Each of the 2 T cell receptor beta chains below was sequenced from the same sample in a study of shared clonotypes between healthy human individuals. Terminally differentiated effector memory CD45RA+ cells were excluded by CCR7 positive selection of CD45RO-negative cells. Measured with immunoSEQ multiplex PCR; TCRdb has only the in-frame clones, and not every one. The table shows about 2,100,000 clones, with about 92% occurring only once. Sequences were obtained from naive CD8+ T cells from PBMCs. These TCRs come from a man aged 18 to 29 in good health. Some clones in this sample may be carry-over from other donors' samples.

This clone was seen a few times. The rearrangement links TRBV28 to TRBJ1-1, with 8 bases that match TRBD1. Per germline, CDR1 MDHEN and CDR2 SYDVKM. There are 14 residues in the CDR3. Trimming took 6 bases from V and 5 from J; bases not matched to a gene: 8. DNA for the CDR3: TGTGCCAGCAGGGTGACAGGGGAGGCGACTGAAGCTTTCTTT. It yields the protein CASRVTGEATEAFF.

This clone was seen a single time. The chain is built from TRBV2 and TRBJ2-1; D is perhaps TRBD2 (6 bases). V lost 2 bases, J lost 8 bases, and 16 bases lay in between. The CDR3 is 15 amino acids. Germline CDR1 and CDR2: SNHLY and FYNNEI. The CDR3 here is CASSESGGNFYEQFF. As DNA, the CDR3 is TGTGCCAGCAGTGAAAGTGGCGGGAACTTCTATGAGCAGTTCTTC.